Given below is one T cell receptor beta chain in context. The antigen is undetermined. The entry originates in a study of T-cell memory formation after mild COVID-19. Across the whole study: The TCR clusters were mostly specific to one donor.

TCRdb independently ran MiXCR on the 5' RACE reads; one entry per CDR3 protein. The sample shows roughly 250,000 distinct CDR3 sequences, 16% of them seen only once. Study-level points and caveats: A subset of responding clones appeared in pre-infection memory, suggesting cross-reactive memory joined.

Sequencing was done on a sample of PBMCs or a T cell subset sorted from them (not recorded which). The sequence derives from a man aged 18 to 30 who had mild COVID-19 (a few samples of this study predate the infection). Cell type and time point are not known.

The CDR3 spells CASSFIPGYNEQFF. CDR3 sequence (DNA): TGCGCCAGCAGCTTCATCCCGGGCTACAATGAGCAGTTCTTC. This chain joins TRBV5-1 and TRBJ2-1; D not certain. Trimming shortened V by 2 bases and J by 3 bases, and 9 bases separated the two germline ends. Germline loops: CDR1 SGHRS, CDR2 YFSETQ. This CDR3 contains 14 residues.